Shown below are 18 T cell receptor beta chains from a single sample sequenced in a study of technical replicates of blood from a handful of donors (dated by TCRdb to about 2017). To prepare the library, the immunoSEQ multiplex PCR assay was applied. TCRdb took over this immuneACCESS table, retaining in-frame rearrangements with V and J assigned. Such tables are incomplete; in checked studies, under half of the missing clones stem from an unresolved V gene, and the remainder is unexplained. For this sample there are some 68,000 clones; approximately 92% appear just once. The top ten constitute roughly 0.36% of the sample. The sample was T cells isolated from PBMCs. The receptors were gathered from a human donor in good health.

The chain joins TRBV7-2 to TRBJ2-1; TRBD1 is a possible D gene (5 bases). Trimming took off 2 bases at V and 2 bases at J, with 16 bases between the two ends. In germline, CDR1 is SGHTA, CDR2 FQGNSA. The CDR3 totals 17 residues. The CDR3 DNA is TGTGCCAGCAGCTTATTCGGCAGGGCGAGCCCCTACAATGAGCAGTTCTTC. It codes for CASSLFGRASPYNEQFF.

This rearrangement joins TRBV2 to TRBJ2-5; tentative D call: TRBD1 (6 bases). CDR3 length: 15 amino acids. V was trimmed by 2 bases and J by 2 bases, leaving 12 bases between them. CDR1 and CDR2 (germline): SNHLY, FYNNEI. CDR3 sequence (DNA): TGTGCCAGCAGTGAAAATCAGGGGTGGCAAGAGACCCAGTACTTC. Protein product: CASSENQGWQETQYF.

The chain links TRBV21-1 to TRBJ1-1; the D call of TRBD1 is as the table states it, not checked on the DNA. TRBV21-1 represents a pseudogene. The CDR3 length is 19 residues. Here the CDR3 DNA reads TGTGCCAGCAGCAAAAATAATTGGGTACAGACAGGGGTGAACACTGAAGCTTTCTTT. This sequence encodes CASSKNNWVQTGVNTEAFF.

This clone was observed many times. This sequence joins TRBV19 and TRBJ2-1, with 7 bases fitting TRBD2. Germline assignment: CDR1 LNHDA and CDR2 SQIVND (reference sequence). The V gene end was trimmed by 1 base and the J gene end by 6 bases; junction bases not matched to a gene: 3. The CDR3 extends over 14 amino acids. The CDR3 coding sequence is TGTGCCAGTAGTATAGGGGGGAGGGGCAATGAGCAGTTCTTC. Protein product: CASSIGGRGNEQFF.

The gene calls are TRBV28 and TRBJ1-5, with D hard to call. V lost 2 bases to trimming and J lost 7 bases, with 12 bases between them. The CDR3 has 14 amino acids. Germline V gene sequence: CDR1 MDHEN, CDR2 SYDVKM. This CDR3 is CASSLSRGDQPQHF. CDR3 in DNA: TGTGCCAGCAGTTTAAGCCGGGGTGACCAGCCCCAGCATTTT.

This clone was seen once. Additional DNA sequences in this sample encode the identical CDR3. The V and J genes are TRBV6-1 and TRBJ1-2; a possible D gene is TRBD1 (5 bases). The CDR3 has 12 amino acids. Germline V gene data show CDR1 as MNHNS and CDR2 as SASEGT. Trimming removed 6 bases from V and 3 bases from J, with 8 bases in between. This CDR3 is CASRTGDYGYTF. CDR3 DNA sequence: TGTGCCAGCAGGACGGGGGACTATGGCTACACCTTC.

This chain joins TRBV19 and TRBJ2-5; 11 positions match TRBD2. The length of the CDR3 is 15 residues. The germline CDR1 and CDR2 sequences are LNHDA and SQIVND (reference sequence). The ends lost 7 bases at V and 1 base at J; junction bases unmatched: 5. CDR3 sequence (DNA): TGTGCCAGTACAACTAGCGGGAGAATCCAAGAGACCCAGTACTTC. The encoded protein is CASTTSGRIQETQYF.

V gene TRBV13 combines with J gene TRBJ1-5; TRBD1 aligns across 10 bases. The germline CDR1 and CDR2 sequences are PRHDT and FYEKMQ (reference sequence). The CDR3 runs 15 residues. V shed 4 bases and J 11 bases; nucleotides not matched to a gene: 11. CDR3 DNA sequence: TGTGCCAGCAGCTGGCCGGGACAGGGGTGGGGAGCCCAGCATTTT. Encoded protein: CASSWPGQGWGAQHF.

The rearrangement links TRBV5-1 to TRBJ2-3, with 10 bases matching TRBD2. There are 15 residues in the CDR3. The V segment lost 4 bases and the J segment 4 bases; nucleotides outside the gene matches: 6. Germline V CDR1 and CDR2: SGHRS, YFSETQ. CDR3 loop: CASSKSGRAPDTQYF. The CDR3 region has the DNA TGCGCCAGCAGCAAGAGCGGGAGGGCCCCAGATACGCAGTATTTT. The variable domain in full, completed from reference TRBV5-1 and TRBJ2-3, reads KAGVTQTPRYLIKTRGQQVTLSCSPISGHRSVSWYQQTPGQGLQFLFEYFSETQRNKGNFPGRFSGRQFSNSRSEMNVSTLELGDSALYLCASSKSGRAPDTQYFGPGTRLTVL.

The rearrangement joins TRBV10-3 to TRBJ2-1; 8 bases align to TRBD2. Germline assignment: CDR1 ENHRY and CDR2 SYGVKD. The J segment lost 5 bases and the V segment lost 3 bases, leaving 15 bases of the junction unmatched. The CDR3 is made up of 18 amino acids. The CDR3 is CAISEPSGYLAEDNEQFF. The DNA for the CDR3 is TGTGCCATCAGTGAACCTAGCGGGTACTTGGCAGAGGACAATGAGCAGTTCTTC.

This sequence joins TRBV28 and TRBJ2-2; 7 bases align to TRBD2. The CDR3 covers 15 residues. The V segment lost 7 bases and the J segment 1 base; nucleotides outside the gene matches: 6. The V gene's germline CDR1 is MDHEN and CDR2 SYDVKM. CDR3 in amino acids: CASNQRTRNTGELFF. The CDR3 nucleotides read TGTGCCAGCAATCAAAGGACTAGGAACACCGGGGAGCTGTTTTTT.

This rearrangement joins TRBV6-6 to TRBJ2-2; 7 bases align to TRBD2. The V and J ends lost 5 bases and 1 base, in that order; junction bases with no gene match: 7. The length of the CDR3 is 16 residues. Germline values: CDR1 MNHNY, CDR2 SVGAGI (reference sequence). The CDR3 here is CASSRLAGENTGELFF. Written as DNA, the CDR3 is TGTGCCAGCAGTCGCCTGGCGGGAGAGAACACCGGGGAGCTGTTTTTT.

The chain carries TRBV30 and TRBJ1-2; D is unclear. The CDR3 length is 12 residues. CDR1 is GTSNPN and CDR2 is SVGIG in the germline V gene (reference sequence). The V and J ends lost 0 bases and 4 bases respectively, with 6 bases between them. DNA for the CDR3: TGTGCCTGGAGTGTACGCAGCTATGGCTACACCTTC. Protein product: CAWSVRSYGYTF.

This CDR3 reads CSVGGGSSYNEQFF. The CDR3 nucleotides are TGCAGCGTTGGAGGCGGGAGCTCCTACAATGAGCAGTTCTTC. The gene calls are TRBV29-1 and TRBJ2-1; 7 bases map to TRBD2. CDR1 and CDR2 (germline): SQVTM, ANQGSEA. Unmatched junction bases numbered 3, after V lost 4 bases and J lost 0 bases. There are 14 residues in the CDR3.

CDR3 region: CASTLGTSGRVTYNEQFF. CDR3 DNA sequence: TGTGCCAGCACCCTTGGGACTAGCGGGAGGGTGACCTACAATGAGCAGTTCTTC. This chain joins TRBV27 and TRBJ2-1, with 16 bases fitting TRBD2. The trim removed 7 bases at V and 2 bases at J, leaving 8 bases unmatched. The CDR3 contains 18 residues. The V gene's germline CDR1 is MNHEY and CDR2 SMNVEV (reference sequence).

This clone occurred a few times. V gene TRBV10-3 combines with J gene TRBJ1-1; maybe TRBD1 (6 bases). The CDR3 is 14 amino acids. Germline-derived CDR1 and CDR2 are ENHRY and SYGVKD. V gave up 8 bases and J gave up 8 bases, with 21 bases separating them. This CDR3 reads CAISGGPGEEEAFF. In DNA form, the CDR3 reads TGTGCCATCTCGGGGGGGCCAGGGGAAGAAGAAGCTTTCTTT.

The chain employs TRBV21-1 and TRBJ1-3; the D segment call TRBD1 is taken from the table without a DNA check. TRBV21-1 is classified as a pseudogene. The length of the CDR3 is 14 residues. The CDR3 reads CATGWTGLVNTIYF. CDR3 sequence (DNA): TGTGCCACCGGTTGGACAGGGTTGGTAAACACCATATATTTT.

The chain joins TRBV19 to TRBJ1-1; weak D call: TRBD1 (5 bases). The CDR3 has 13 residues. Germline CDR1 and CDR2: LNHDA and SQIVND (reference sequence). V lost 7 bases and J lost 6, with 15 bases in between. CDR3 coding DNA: TGTGCCAGTAAATTTCAGGGATCCGCTGAAGCTTTCTTT. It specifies CASKFQGSAEAFF.